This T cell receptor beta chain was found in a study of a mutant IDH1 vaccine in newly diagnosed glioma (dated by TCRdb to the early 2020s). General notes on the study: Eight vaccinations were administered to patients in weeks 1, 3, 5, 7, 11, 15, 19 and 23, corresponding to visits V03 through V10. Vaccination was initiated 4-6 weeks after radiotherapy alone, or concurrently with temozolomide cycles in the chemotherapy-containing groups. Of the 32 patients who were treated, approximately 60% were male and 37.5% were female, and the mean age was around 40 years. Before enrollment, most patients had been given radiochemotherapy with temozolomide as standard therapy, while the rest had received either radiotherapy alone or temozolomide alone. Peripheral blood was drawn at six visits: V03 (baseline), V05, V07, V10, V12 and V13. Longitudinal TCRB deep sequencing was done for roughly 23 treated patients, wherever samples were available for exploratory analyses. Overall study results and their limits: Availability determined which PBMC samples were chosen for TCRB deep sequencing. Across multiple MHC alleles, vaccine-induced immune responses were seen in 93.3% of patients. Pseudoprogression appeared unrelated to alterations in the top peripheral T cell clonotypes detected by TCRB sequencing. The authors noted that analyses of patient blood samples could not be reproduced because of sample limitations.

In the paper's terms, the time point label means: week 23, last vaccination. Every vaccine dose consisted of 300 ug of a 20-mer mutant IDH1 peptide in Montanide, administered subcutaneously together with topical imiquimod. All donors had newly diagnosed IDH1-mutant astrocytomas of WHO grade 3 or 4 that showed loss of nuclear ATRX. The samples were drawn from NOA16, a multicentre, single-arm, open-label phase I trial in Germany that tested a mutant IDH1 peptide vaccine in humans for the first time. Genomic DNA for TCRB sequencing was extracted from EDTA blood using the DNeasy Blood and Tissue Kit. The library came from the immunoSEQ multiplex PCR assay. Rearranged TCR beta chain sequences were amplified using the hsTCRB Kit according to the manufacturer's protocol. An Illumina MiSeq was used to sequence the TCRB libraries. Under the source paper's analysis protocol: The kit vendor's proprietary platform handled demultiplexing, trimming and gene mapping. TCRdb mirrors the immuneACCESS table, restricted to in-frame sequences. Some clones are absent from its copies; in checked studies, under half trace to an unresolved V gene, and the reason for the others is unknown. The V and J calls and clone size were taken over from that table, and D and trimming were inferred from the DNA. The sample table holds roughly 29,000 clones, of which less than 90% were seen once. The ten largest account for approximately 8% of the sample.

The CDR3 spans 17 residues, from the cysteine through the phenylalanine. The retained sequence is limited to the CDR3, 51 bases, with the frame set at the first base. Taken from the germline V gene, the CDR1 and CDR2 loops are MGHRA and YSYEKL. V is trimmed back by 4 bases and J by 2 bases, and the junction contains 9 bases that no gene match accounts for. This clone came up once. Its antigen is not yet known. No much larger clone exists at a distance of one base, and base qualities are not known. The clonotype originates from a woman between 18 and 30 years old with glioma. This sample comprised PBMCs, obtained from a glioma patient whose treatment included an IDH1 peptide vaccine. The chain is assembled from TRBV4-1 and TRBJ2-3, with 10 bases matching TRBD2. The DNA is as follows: TGCGCCAGCAGCCTACTAGAGCGGGAGGGCCCCACAGATACGCAGTATTTT. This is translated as CASSLLEREGPTDTQYF.